These 15 T cell receptor beta chains originate from one sample sequenced in a study of response to subunit inactivated influenza vaccine. TCRdb re-derived calls from the RT-PCR reads in MiXCR, one entry per CDR3 protein. The table shows hundreds of thousands of distinct CDR3 sequences, with around a sixth occurring only once. The specimen was PBMCs from blood, collected around 5 days after vaccination. These TCRs come from a man in his fifties who received an inactivated influenza vaccine.

The CDR3 spells CASSQSGVLSGNTIYF. The CDR3 nucleotides read TGTGCCAGCAGCCAATCAGGCGTACTCTCTGGAAACACCATATATTTT. The V call is TRBV3-1, the J call TRBJ1-3; D is unclear. The CDR3 totals 16 residues. Trimming cost V 2 bases and J 0 bases, with 11 bases left between them. Germline V gene data show CDR1 as LGHDT and CDR2 as YNNKEL (reference sequence).

V gene TRBV19 combines with J gene TRBJ2-2; 9 nucleotides agree with TRBD1. The germline V gene encodes CDR1 LNHDA and CDR2 SQIVND (reference sequence). The CDR3 runs to 15 residues. Trimming removed 4 bases from V and 4 bases from J; junction bases left unmatched: 4. The CDR3 sequence is CASSSPGQGTGELFF. Written as DNA, the CDR3 is TGTGCCAGTAGTAGTCCGGGACAGGGCACCGGGGAGCTGTTTTTT.

In its sample, this clonotype was seen a few times. The chain carries TRBV20-1 and TRBJ2-5; unclear D gene. From germline, CDR1 is DFQATT and CDR2 SNEGSKA (reference sequence). The CDR3 is made up of 17 amino acids. V was pared by 4 bases and J by 1 base, with 22 bases between. The CDR3 loop is CSATALTPGSSQETQYF. The CDR3 DNA follows: TGCAGTGCTACGGCCCTTACACCGGGCAGTTCCCAAGAGACCCAGTACTTC.

This clonotype turned up a few times. V is TRBV7-9 and J is TRBJ2-7; maybe TRBD1 (6 bases). Trimming left V 5 bases short and J 3 bases short, with 11 bases between. The CDR3 contains 13 residues. The germline V gene encodes CDR1 SEHNR and CDR2 FQNEAQ (reference sequence). The CDR3 nucleotides read TGTGCCAGCAGCAGAGCACAGGGCTACGAGCAGTACTTC. This translates into CASSRAQGYEQYF.

The sample holds a few counts of this clonotype. This chain uses TRBV6-5 with TRBJ2-4; D gene unclear. Trimming removed 1 base from V and 0 bases from J, with 7 bases in between. This CDR3 contains 15 residues. The V gene's germline CDR1 is MNHEY and CDR2 SVGAGI. CDR3 in amino acids: CASSYFEVAKNIQYF. The CDR3, as DNA: TGTGCCAGCAGTTACTTTGAGGTAGCCAAAAACATTCAGTACTTC.

V is TRBV28 and J is TRBJ2-2; TRBD1 aligns across 7 bases. The length of the CDR3 is 14 residues. Germline V lookup: CDR1 MDHEN, CDR2 SYDVKM. In DNA, the CDR3 is TGTGTCTCTACCGTAACAGGGGTCACCGGGGAGCTGTTTTTT. It yields the protein CVSTVTGVTGELFF.

The chain uses TRBV3-1 and TRBJ1-4; D unresolved. With 2 bases removed from V and 8 bases from J, the gap between germline ends came to 6 bases. The germline V gene has CDR1 LGHDT and CDR2 YNNKEL (reference sequence). This CDR3 has 12 amino acids. The CDR3 sequence is CASSQNGEKLFF. In DNA, the CDR3 is TGTGCCAGCAGCCAAAATGGAGAAAAACTGTTTTTT.

The genes are TRBV28 and TRBJ2-7, with D perhaps TRBD2 (6 bases). CDR1 and CDR2 (germline): MDHEN, SYDVKM. This CDR3 contains 14 residues. V lost 6 bases, J lost 0 bases, and 12 bases lay in between. CDR3 bases: TGTGCCAGCAGGCTGGGGGGTAACTCCTACGAGCAGTACTTC. Its protein product is CASRLGGNSYEQYF.

The chain is built from TRBV20-1 and TRBJ2-1; D possibly corresponds to TRBD2 (6 bases). Germline loops: CDR1 DFQATT, CDR2 SNEGSKA (reference sequence). With 7 bases removed from V and 4 bases from J, the gap between germline ends came to 17 bases. This CDR3 comprises 14 residues. This chain's CDR3 is CSGREGNFYNEQFF. DNA for the CDR3: TGCAGTGGGAGGGAAGGGAATTTTTACAATGAGCAGTTCTTC.

The CDR3 sequence is CSEVRASGKNEQFF. CDR3 DNA: TGCAGTGAGGTACGGGCTAGCGGGAAAAATGAGCAGTTCTTC. The chain employs TRBV20-1 and TRBJ2-1; 9 nucleotides line up with TRBD2. From germline, CDR1 is DFQATT and CDR2 SNEGSKA (reference sequence). The trim removed 7 bases at V and 7 bases at J, leaving 11 bases unmatched. This CDR3 has 14 amino acids.

The rearrangement links TRBV7-2 to TRBJ2-7; TRBD2 matches 11 bases. The CDR3 covers 15 residues. The germline CDR1 and CDR2 sequences are SGHTA and FQGNSA. V was clipped by 4 bases and J by 8 bases; unmatched bases: 10. CDR3: CASSYPSGRSTQQYF. The CDR3 nucleotides are TGTGCCAGCAGCTACCCTAGCGGGAGGAGTACGCAGCAGTACTTC.

A few counts support this clonotype. V gene TRBV28 combines with J gene TRBJ2-2; D gene unclear. The length of the CDR3 is 13 residues. Per germline, CDR1 MDHEN and CDR2 SYDVKM. Between the trimmed V and J ends, which lost 10 bases and 2 bases, there was a span of 11 bases. CDR3 in DNA: TGTGCCACCTGGATAGGTAACACCGGGGAGCTGTTTTTT. Its protein is CATWIGNTGELFF.

This clonotype was seen only a few times. V and J are TRBV28 and TRBJ1-2; the D is unclear. This CDR3 comprises 15 residues. The germline CDR1 and CDR2 sequences are MDHEN and SYDVKM. V was pared by 2 bases and J by 8 bases, with 18 bases between. The CDR3 DNA is TGTGCCAGCAGTTTAGTTGCGGCAGGCTCAAAAGGCTACACCTTC. It codes for CASSLVAAGSKGYTF.

The chain uses TRBV4-3 and TRBJ2-6, with 7 bases identical to TRBD1. The length of the CDR3 is 19 residues. CDR1 is LGHNA, CDR2 YSLEER, per germline. J gave up 1 base and V 0 bases, and 9 bases lay outside the gene matches. The DNA of the CDR3 is TGCGCCAGCAGCCAAGACCGCGCAGGGGGTTCTTCTGGGGCCAACGTCCTGACTTTC. Amino acids: CASSQDRAGGSSGANVLTF.

This clonotype showed up just a few times. This sequence joins TRBV6-1 and TRBJ2-7, with TRBD1 identical over 8 bases. The CDR3 is made up of 13 amino acids. Per germline, CDR1 MNHNS and CDR2 SASEGT. After removal of 6 bases from V and 5 bases from J, the junction contained 6 bases not matched to a gene. CDR3 residues: CASSPGGSNEQYF. The CDR3 DNA sequence: TGTGCCAGCAGCCCAGGGGGCTCTAACGAGCAGTACTTC.